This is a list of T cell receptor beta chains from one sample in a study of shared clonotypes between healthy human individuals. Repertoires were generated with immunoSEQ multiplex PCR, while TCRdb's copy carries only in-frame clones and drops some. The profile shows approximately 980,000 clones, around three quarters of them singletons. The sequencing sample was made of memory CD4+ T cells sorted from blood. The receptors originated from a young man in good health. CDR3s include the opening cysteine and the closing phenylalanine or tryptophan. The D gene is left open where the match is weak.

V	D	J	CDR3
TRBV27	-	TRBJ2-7	CASSLWDKSDEQYF
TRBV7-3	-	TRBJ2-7	CASSLSLGSQQYF
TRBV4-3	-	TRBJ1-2	CASSPDLGSYERYTF
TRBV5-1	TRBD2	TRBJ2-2	CASSPSGGYTGELFF
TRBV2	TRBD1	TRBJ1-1	CASTWTGLNTEAFF
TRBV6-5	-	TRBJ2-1	CASSLPPNEQFF
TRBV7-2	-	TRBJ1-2	CASYSQTNYGYTF
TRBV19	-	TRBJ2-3	CASSFGGEDTQYF
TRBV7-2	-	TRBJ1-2	CASSLGVGGVYGYTF
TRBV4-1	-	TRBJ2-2	CASSRGGTLANTGELFF
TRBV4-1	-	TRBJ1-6	CASSLAGNNSPLHF
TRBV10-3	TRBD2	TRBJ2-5	CAISESGREETQYF
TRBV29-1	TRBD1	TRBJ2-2	CSADRGNTGELFF
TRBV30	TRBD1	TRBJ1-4	CAWTTGVAEKLFF
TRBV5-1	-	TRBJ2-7	CASSFGSGAYEQYF
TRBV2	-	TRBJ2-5	CASGGLETQYF
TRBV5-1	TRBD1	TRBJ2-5	CASSTGTVRQETQYF
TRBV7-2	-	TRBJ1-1	CASSYRAEAFF
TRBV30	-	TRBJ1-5	CAWSDFNQPQHF
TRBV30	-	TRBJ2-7	CAWTALGSGEQYF
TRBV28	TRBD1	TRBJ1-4	CASRTTGVTEKLFF
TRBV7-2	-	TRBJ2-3	CASSLRRASTDTQYF
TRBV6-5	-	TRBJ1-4	CASSYGTRVGEKLFF
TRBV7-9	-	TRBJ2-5	CASSLVREAETQYF
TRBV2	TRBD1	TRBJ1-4	CASYGQGEKLFF
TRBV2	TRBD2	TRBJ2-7	CASSERGGPSEQYF
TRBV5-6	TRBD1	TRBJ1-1	CASSLTGTGALGAFF